A single sample gave rise to the 5 T cell receptor beta chains below, sequenced in a study of CXCR3-negative and CXCR3-positive naive CD8 T cells. Libraries were UMI-labeled 5' RACE TRB cDNA. From the 5' RACE reads, TCRdb lists one entry per CDR3 protein and no DNA. The sample table includes approximately 74,000 distinct CDR3 sequences. Material for sequencing was naive CXCR3- CD8+ T cells from blood. Stated subset: CD45RO-CCR7+CD27+CD95- naive CD8+ T cells lacking CXCR3 (TNR3-). These receptors were obtained from a human donor in good health. Some clones in this sample may be carry-over from other donors' samples.

V usage is TRBV7-2 and J usage is TRBJ2-7; TCRdb names TRBD2, which stays unverified in the absence of DNA. Germline V gene sequence: CDR1 SGHTA, CDR2 FQGNSA. The CDR3 has 15 residues. The CDR3 region is CASRPGRGEGYEQYF.

The V and J genes are TRBV15 and TRBJ1-5; there is no DNA to check the TCRdb D call of TRBD1. This CDR3 has 15 residues. CDR1 is LNHNV and CDR2 is YYDKDF in the germline V gene (reference sequence). CDR3 region: CATSRPGTGYQPQHF.

This rearrangement joins TRBV2 to TRBJ2-1; the D gene TCRdb calls, TRBD2, cannot be checked with no DNA. Germline CDR1 SNHLY, CDR2 FYNNEI. The CDR3 loop spans 15 amino acids. CDR3 sequence reads: CASTPSGGNYNEQFF.

V is TRBV28 and J is TRBJ2-5; the D call from TCRdb, TRBD2, cannot be confirmed without DNA. The CDR3 is made up of 17 amino acids. Germline V CDR1 and CDR2: MDHEN, SYDVKM. The CDR3 is CASSARIPPRGQETQYF.

V is TRBV20-1 and J is TRBJ2-7. CDR3 length: 12 amino acids. The germline V gene encodes CDR1 DFQATT and CDR2 SNEGSKA (reference sequence). The CDR3 here is CSASGPAHEQYF.